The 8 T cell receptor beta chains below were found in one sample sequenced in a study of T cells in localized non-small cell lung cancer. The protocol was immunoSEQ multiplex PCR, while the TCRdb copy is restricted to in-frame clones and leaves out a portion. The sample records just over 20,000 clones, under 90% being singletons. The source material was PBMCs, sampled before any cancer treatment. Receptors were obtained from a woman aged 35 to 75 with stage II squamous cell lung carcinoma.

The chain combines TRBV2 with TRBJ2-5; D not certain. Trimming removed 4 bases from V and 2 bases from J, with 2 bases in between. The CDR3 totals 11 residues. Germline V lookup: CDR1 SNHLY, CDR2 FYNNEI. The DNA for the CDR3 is TGTGCCAGCAGTGGGCAAGAGACCCAGTACTTC. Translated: CASSGQETQYF.

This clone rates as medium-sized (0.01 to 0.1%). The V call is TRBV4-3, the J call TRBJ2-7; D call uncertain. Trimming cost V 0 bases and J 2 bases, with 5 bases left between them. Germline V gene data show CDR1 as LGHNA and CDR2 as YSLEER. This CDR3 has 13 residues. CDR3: CASSQDGAYEQYF. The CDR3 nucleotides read TGCGCCAGCAGCCAAGATGGGGCCTACGAGCAGTACTTC.

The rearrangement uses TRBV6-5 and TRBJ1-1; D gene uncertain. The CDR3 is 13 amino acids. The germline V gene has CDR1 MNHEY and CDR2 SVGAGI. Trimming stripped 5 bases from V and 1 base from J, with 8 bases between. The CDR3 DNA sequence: TGTGCCAGCAGTCAACAGAAGAACACTGAAGCTTTCTTT. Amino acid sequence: CASSQQKNTEAFF.

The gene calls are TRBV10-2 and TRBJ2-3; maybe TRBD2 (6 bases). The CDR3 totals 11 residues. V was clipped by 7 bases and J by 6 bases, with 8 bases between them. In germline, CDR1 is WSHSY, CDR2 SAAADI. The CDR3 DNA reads TGCGCCAGCACGGGGGTTGATACGCAGTATTTT. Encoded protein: CASTGVDTQYF.

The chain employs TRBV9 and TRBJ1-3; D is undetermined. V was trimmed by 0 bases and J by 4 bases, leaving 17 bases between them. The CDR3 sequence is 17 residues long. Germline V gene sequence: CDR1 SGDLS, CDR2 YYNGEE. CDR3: CASSVGIRSRGGNTIYF. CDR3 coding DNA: TGTGCCAGCAGCGTAGGGATTCGCTCCCGAGGAGGAAACACCATATATTTT. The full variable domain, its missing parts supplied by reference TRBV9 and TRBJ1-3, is DSGVTQTPKHLITATGQRVTLRCSPRSGDLSVYWYQQSLDQGLQFLIQYYNGEERAKGNILERFSAQQFPDLHSELNLSSLELGDSALYFCASSVGIRSRGGNTIYFGEGSWLTVV.

CDR3 bases: TGTGCCAGCAGCTCGAGACAGGGCGGCCAAGAGACCCAGTACTTC. Translated: CASSSRQGGQETQYF. The V and J genes are TRBV5-6 and TRBJ2-5, with 7 bases lining up with TRBD1. Germline V lookup: CDR1 SGHDT, CDR2 YYEEEE. The CDR3 runs 15 residues. V lost 3 bases, J lost 1 base, and 6 bases stayed unmatched.

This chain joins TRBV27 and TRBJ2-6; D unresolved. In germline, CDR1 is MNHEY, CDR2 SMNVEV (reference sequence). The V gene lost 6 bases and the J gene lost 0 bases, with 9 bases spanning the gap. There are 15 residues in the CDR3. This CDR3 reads CASSPAGSGANVLTF. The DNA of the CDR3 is TGTGCCAGCAGCCCCGCCGGCTCTGGGGCCAACGTCCTGACTTTC.

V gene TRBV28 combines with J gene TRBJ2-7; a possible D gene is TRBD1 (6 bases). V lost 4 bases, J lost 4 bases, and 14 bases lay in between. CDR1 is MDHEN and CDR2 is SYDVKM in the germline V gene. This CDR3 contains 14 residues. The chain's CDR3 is CASSWGTPLYEQYF. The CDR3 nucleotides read TGTGCCAGCAGTTGGGGGACACCACTTTACGAGCAGTACTTC.